The 11 T cell receptor beta chains below come from one sample, sequenced in a study of blood T cell repertoires in COVID-19. Libraries were prepared by immunoSEQ multiplex PCR; TCRdb keeps only in-frame clonotypes and omits some of them. The data hold some 240,000 clones, with 81% observed a single time. The sequencing sample was made of peripheral blood. All receptors come from a woman older than 75 with COVID-19, enrolled during active disease.

This clone appeared a single time. The chain uses TRBV5-1 and TRBJ2-5; 7 bases match TRBD1. Germline V gene lookup returns CDR1 SGHRS and CDR2 YFSETQ. Trimming cost V 4 bases and J 5 bases; bases outside gene matches: 8. The CDR3 covers 14 residues. The CDR3 DNA sequence: TGCGCCAGCAGCGTGGCCAGGGGGAAGGAGACCCAGTACTTC. Residues: CASSVARGKETQYF.

This chain uses TRBV29-1 with TRBJ2-5, with 7 bases matching TRBD1. Germline V gives CDR1 SQVTM, CDR2 ANQGSEA. After removal of 1 base from V and 5 bases from J, the junction contained 10 bases not matched to a gene. The CDR3 consists of 15 residues. CDR3 nucleotides: TGCAGCGTTGAAGGGGGCAGGGGGATATGGGAGACCCAGTACTTC. This translates into CSVEGGRGIWETQYF.

V gene TRBV10-1 combines with J gene TRBJ1-4; a possible D gene is TRBD1 (5 bases). Trimming removed 3 bases at V and 3 bases at J, with 17 bases between. Germline V gene lookup returns CDR1 WNHNN and CDR2 SYGVQD (reference sequence). The CDR3 extends over 17 amino acids. The CDR3 loop reads CASSDVRQLGANEKLFF. In nucleotides, the CDR3 is TGCGCCAGCAGTGATGTAAGACAGCTAGGGGCTAATGAAAAACTGTTTTTT.

This clone showed up just a few times. V usage is TRBV2 and J usage is TRBJ1-1, with 8 bases identical to TRBD1. V was clipped by 6 bases and J by 6 bases; unmatched bases: 12. CDR3 length: 15 residues. CDR1 SNHLY and CDR2 FYNNEI come from the germline V gene. In DNA, the CDR3 is TGTGCCAGCAGAGACCTCAGGACAGGGTTCGCTGAAGCTTTCTTT. Translation gives CASRDLRTGFAEAFF.

The V gene is TRBV7-6, the J gene TRBJ2-2; a possible D gene is TRBD1 (7 bases). This CDR3 has 16 residues. V was pared by 5 bases and J by 5 bases, with 18 bases between. Germline loops: CDR1 SGHVS, CDR2 FNYEAQ. The CDR3 spells CASSAPGGSRTGELFF. The CDR3 nucleotides read TGTGCCAGCAGCGCGCCAGGGGGGTCGAGGACCGGGGAGCTGTTTTTT. Using reference TRBV7-6 and TRBJ2-2 for the parts outside the CDR3, the full variable domain is GAGVSQSPRYKVTKRGQDVALRCDPISGHVSLYWYRQALGQGPEFLTYFNYEAQQDKSGLPNDRFSAERPEGSISTLTIQRTEQRDSAMYRCASSAPGGSRTGELFFGEGSRLTVL.

On this clone itself: A junction end diverges from the germline sequence, so it may reflect a read error. CDR3 in amino acids: CASSVVVPGNPEAFF. In DNA, the CDR3 is TGTGCCAGCAGCGTAGTAGTCCCGGGGAACCCTGAAGCTTTCTTT. The V and J genes are TRBV9 and TRBJ1-1; no firm D call. This CDR3 is built from 15 residues. Germline assignment: CDR1 SGDLS and CDR2 YYNGEE.

The J gene is TRBJ1-2, the V gene TRBV5-4; TRBD1 might be the D (6 bases). CDR3 length equals 16 residues. Per germline, CDR1 SGHNT and CDR2 YYREEE (reference sequence). The V and J ends lost 0 bases and 7 bases respectively, with 19 bases between them. The CDR3 DNA reads TGTGCCAGCAGCTTGGATCTCTCGACAGCCAGGGGTGGCTACACCTTC. This translates into CASSLDLSTARGGYTF.

Remarks on this clone: Other nucleotide sequences from this sample produce the same CDR3. The chain links TRBV24-1 to TRBJ2-2; 8 bases fit TRBD1. Trimming cost V 2 bases and J 3 bases; bases outside gene matches: 4. The CDR3 contains 16 residues. From germline, CDR1 is KGHDR and CDR2 SFDVKD. The CDR3 reads CATSDSGQGDTGELFF. The CDR3 DNA is TGTGCCACCAGTGATTCCGGACAGGGAGACACCGGGGAGCTGTTTTTT.

V and J are TRBV2 and TRBJ2-7, with 7 bases lining up with TRBD2. This CDR3 spans 14 amino acids. V lost 6 bases to trimming and J lost 0 bases; unmatched junction nucleotides: 5. Germline V gene data show CDR1 as SNHLY and CDR2 as FYNNEI. CDR3 coding DNA: TGTGCCAGCAGGAGGGAGGGGAGCTCCTACGAGCAGTACTTC. Amino acid sequence: CASRREGSSYEQYF. Supplemented by reference TRBV2 and TRBJ2-7, the full variable domain reads EPEVTQTPSHQVTQMGQEVILRCVPISNHLYFYWYRQILGQKVEFLVSFYNNEISEKSEIFDDQFSVERPDGSNFTLKIRSTKLEDSAMYFCASRREGSSYEQYFGPGTRLTVT.

The chain uses TRBV30 and TRBJ1-1; a weak D match, TRBD1 (5 bases). The germline V and J ends were trimmed by 0 bases and 3 bases, with 11 bases remaining between them. The CDR3 has 14 amino acids. CDR1 and CDR2 (germline): GTSNPN, SVGIG (reference sequence). The CDR3 DNA follows: TGTGCCTGGAGTGTCCGGGGGTTTCACACTGAAGCTTTCTTT. This gives the protein CAWSVRGFHTEAFF. Full variable domain (remainder filled in from reference TRBV30 and TRBJ1-1): SQTIHQWPATLVQPVGSPLSLECTVEGTSNPNLYWYRQAAGRGLQLLFYSVGIGQISSEVPQNLSASRPQDRQFILSSKKLLLSDSGFYLCAWSVRGFHTEAFFGQGTRLTVV.

The chain joins TRBV10-2 to TRBJ1-1; D possibly corresponds to TRBD1 (6 bases). The CDR3 extends over 15 amino acids. The germline gives CDR1 WSHSY, CDR2 SAAADI. The ends were cut back, 6 bases at V and 8 bases at J, with 22 bases in the middle. The CDR3 reads CASSVWWGRVKEAFF. In nucleotides, the CDR3 is TGCGCCAGCAGCGTCTGGTGGGGGCGCGTGAAGGAAGCTTTCTTT.